This TCR beta chain was captured by sequencing in a study of control samples from healthy donors and cancer patients. Clones were read by immunoSEQ multiplex PCR, and TCRdb kept only the in-frame ones, dropping some. The profile shows 100,000 to 150,000 clones, about 90% of them singletons. The CDR3 loop spans 17 amino acids. Losses at the gene ends were 5 bases for V and 1 base for J; bases not matched to a gene: 10. CDR1 is KGHSH, CDR2 LQKENI, per germline. The material sequenced was blood. The V and J genes are TRBV18 and TRBJ2-3; 9 bases match TRBD2. The sequence was collected from a woman aged 45-60 years in good health. The CDR3 region has the DNA TGTGCCAGCTCATCTCTAGCGGGGAGCCGACGCACAGATACGCAGTATTTT. Protein product: CASSSLAGSRRTDTQYF.